Below are 11 T cell receptor beta chains sequenced from a single sample in a study of cytomegalovirus exposure and HLA in healthy donors. The PCR contained 60 Vbeta and 13 Jbeta primers. Here immunoSEQ multiplex PCR was the method, and the copy in TCRdb shows in-frame clones only, minus some. The data hold 55,000 to 70,000 clones, with approximately 80% observed a single time. The sequencing input was PBMCs. Receptors were obtained from a human donor in good health.

The V call is TRBV4-3, the J call TRBJ2-1, with D uncertain. The V gene's germline CDR1 is LGHNA and CDR2 YSLEER. Trimming left V 0 bases short and J 0 bases short, with 12 bases between. The CDR3 consists of 17 residues. The CDR3 region has the DNA TGCGCCAGCAGCCAAGATAGCCGGCGGAGCTCCTACAATGAGCAGTTCTTC. Its translation is CASSQDSRRSSYNEQFF.

This clone turned up a few times. V is TRBV5-4 and J is TRBJ2-7, with TRBD1 matching 7 bases. CDR1 is SGHNT and CDR2 is YYREEE in the germline V gene (reference sequence). V lost 4 bases and J lost 4; bases outside the gene matches: 2. The CDR3 consists of 12 residues. This CDR3 reads CASSQGDYEQYF. CDR3 in DNA: TGTGCCAGCAGCCAGGGGGATTACGAGCAGTACTTC. Complete variable domain (other parts from reference TRBV5-4 and TRBJ2-7): ETGVTQSPTHLIKTRGQQVTLRCSSQSGHNTVSWYQQALGQGPQFIFQYYREEENGRGNFPPRFSGLQFPNYSSELNVNALELDDSALYLCASSQGDYEQYFGPGTRLTVT.

CDR3 sequence (DNA): TGTGCCAGCAGCTTAGGGGGGGATTCGGACGAGCAGTACTTC. Its protein is CASSLGGDSDEQYF. This sequence joins TRBV11-3 and TRBJ2-5, with a weak D call TRBD2 (6 bases). Judging by the DNA end, TRBJ2-7 fits better; the J call may be wrong. This CDR3 is built from 14 residues. CDR1 is SGHNT and CDR2 is YENEEA in the germline V gene.

The CDR3 loop is CASSFDPGQENSPLHF. As DNA, the CDR3 is TGTGCCAGCAGCTTCGATCCGGGACAGGAAAATTCACCCCTCCACTTT. The rearrangement uses TRBV11-1 and TRBJ1-6; 8 positions agree with TRBD1. The CDR3 contains 16 residues. Germline V gives CDR1 SGHAT, CDR2 FQDESV (reference sequence). V lost 3 bases to trimming and J lost 7 bases; unmatched junction nucleotides: 8.

A single count supports this clone. The chain links TRBV6-6 to TRBJ2-7; D is unresolved. Germline loops: CDR1 MNHNY, CDR2 SVGAGI (reference sequence). V was trimmed by 2 bases and J by 0 bases, leaving 11 bases between them. This CDR3 contains 15 residues. The CDR3 region has the DNA TGTGCCAGCAGTTACCCTGCGCGGAACTCCTACGAGCAGTACTTC. It specifies CASSYPARNSYEQYF.

This chain uses TRBV6-5 with TRBJ2-5; D is perhaps TRBD1 (6 bases). Per germline, CDR1 MNHEY and CDR2 SVGAGI. This CDR3 contains 15 residues. The V and J ends lost 8 bases and 3 bases respectively, with 19 bases between them. In DNA form, the CDR3 reads TGTGCCAGCGGAAGAGGGGGAGTCAGGAAAGAGACCCAGTACTTC. This translates into CASGRGGVRKETQYF.

The chain is built from TRBV4-2 and TRBJ2-1; 9 positions match TRBD2. Germline loops: CDR1 LGHNA, CDR2 YNFKEQ. The V gene end was trimmed by 4 bases and the J gene end by 0 bases; junction bases not matched to a gene: 4. The CDR3 has 16 amino acids. The CDR3 bases are TGTGCCAGCAGCCCTCGTAGCGGGAGCTCCTACAATGAGCAGTTCTTC. Its translation: CASSPRSGSSYNEQFF.

The rearrangement joins TRBV19 to TRBJ2-3, with D unclear. From germline, CDR1 is LNHDA and CDR2 SQIVND (reference sequence). The CDR3 consists of 14 residues. V lost 5 bases, J lost 4 bases, and 13 bases lay in between. CDR3 amino acids: CASSLGPLPDTQYF. The CDR3 nucleotides are TGTGCCAGTAGTTTAGGGCCTCTTCCAGATACGCAGTATTTT.

The V gene is TRBV5-1, the J gene TRBJ2-5, with D uncertain. CDR3 length: 15 residues. The germline V and J ends were trimmed by 2 bases and 3 bases, with 14 bases remaining between them. CDR1 is SGHRS, CDR2 YFSETQ, per germline. DNA for the CDR3: TGCGCCAGCAGCTTAATACCGGGTGCCGAAGAGACCCAGTACTTC. Translation gives CASSLIPGAEETQYF.

The rearrangement joins TRBV11-3 to TRBJ2-1; a possible D gene is TRBD2 (5 bases). V lost 1 base and J 14 bases, leaving 21 bases between the germline ends. The CDR3 length is 15 residues. Germline V gives CDR1 SGHNT, CDR2 YENEEA. CDR3 residues: CASSLAPRELQSEFF. CDR3 nucleotides: TGTGCCAGCAGCTTAGCCCCGAGGGAACTACAGAGTGAGTTCTTC.

This clone was observed a few times. This chain uses TRBV18 with TRBJ2-3, with D possibly being TRBD2 (6 bases). Looked up from germline, CDR1 is KGHSH and CDR2 is LQKENI. V lost 5 bases to trimming and J lost 1 base, with 13 bases between them. This CDR3 contains 15 residues. CDR3 in DNA: TGTGCCAGCTCAAGGAAGGAGGGCGGCACAGATACGCAGTATTTT. This codes for CASSRKEGGTDTQYF.